These T cell receptor beta chains were read from a single sample in a study of shared clonotypes between healthy human individuals. Assay: immunoSEQ multiplex PCR; the TCRdb copy retains only in-frame clones and omits some. The sample has under 1,900,000 clones, about 98.5% seen once. The sequenced sample consisted of naive CD4+ T cells sorted from blood. The receptor set was obtained from a man aged 25 to 40 in good health. Both conserved end residues are part of each CDR3. D genes are given only for firm matches. Clone size is stated in some rows and not others, as once, few, many or a class when expanded.

>TRBV2|few|-|TRBJ1-2|8
TGTGCCAGCGATGGCTACACCTTC
CASDGYTF
>TRBV6-6|-|-|TRBJ2-7|12
TGTGCCAGCATCGGTAGCGGCTACGAGCAGTACTTC
CASIGSGYEQYF
>TRBV6-5|-|TRBD1|TRBJ2-7|14
TGTGCCAGCACCGACAGGGTAAACGCCTACGAGCAGTACTTC
CASTDRVNAYEQYF
>TRBV29-1|-|-|TRBJ2-3|16
TGCAGCGTTGAAATTCCACCGGGACACGGAACAGATACGCAGTATTTT
CSVEIPPGHGTDTQYF
>TRBV5-1|-|-|TRBJ2-3|13
TGCGCCAGCAGCCGACAGGGAGGAGATACGCAGTATTTT
CASSRQGGDTQYF
>TRBV7-2|-|-|TRBJ2-1|16
TGTGCCAGCAGCCCTAGACCGTTGCCCCTCGCGAATGAGCAGTTCTTC
CASSPRPLPLANEQFF
>TRBV6-6|-|-|TRBJ2-7|14
TGTGCCAGCAGTTATGGGGGACGGACCTACGAGCAGTACTTC
CASSYGGRTYEQYF
>TRBV11-2|-|-|TRBJ2-7|17
TGTGCCAGCAGCTTAGGGAGTACGGGGGTTTATCCCTACGAGCAGTACTTC
CASSLGSTGVYPYEQYF
>TRBV20-1|once|-|TRBJ1-1|11
TGCAGTGCAAAAACGAACACTGAAGCTTTCTTT
CSAKTNTEAFF
>TRBV7-2|-|-|TRBJ2-7|13
TGTGCCAGCAGCGGGGCCTCCTCCTACGAGCAGTACTTC
CASSGASSYEQYF
>TRBV10-3|-|-|TRBJ2-1|16
TGTGCCATCAGTGGGGTAGGAGGGTTCCCCTACAATGAGCAGTTCTTC
CAISGVGGFPYNEQFF
>TRBV6-5|-|-|TRBJ1-1|12
TGTGCCAGCAGGCGCGTAGACACTGAAGCTTTCTTT
CASRRVDTEAFF
>TRBV19|-|-|TRBJ2-5|13
TGTGCCAGTACCCATGGGACAAAAGAGACCCAGTACTTC
CASTHGTKETQYF
>TRBV28|-|TRBD1|TRBJ1-1|11
TGTGCCAGCGAGGACAGGGGAAGAGCTTTCTTT
CASEDRGRAFF
>TRBV10-3|once|TRBD1|TRBJ2-2|15
TGTGCCATCAGTGCCTCCGGGACAGGGGCCGGGGAGCTGTTTTTT
CAISASGTGAGELFF
>TRBV5-8|-|TRBD2|TRBJ2-1|17
TGTGCCAGCAGCTACGCCGGGACTAGCGATACCTACAATGAGCAGTTCTTC
CASSYAGTSDTYNEQFF
>TRBV4-3|-|TRBD1|TRBJ2-6|18
TGCGCCAGCAGCCAAGCTTGGAGACAGGGGGCTGGGGCCAACGTCCTGACTTTC
CASSQAWRQGAGANVLTF
>TRBV27|many|TRBD2|TRBJ2-1|15
TGTGCCAGCAGTCCGGGGACTAGCGGGAGGAATGAGCAGTTCTTC
CASSPGTSGRNEQFF
>TRBV21-1|once|-|TRBJ2-3|16
TGTGCCAGCGCTAGGTTGGGGCCACCAAGATTTGATACGCAGTATTTT
CASARLGPPRFDTQYF